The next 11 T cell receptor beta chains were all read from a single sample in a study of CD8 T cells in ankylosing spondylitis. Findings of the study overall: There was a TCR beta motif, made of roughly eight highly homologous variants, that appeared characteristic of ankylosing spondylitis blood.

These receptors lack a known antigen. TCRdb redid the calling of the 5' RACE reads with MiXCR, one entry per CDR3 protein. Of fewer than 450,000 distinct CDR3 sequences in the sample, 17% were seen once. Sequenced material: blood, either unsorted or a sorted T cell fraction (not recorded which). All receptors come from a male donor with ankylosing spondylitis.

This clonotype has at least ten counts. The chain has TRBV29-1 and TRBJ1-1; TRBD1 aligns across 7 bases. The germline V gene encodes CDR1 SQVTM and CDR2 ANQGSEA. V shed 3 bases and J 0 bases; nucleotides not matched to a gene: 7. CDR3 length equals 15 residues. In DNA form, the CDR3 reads TGCAGCGTTGAGGGAATCAGGGGGGTGAACACTGAAGCTTTCTTT. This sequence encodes CSVEGIRGVNTEAFF.

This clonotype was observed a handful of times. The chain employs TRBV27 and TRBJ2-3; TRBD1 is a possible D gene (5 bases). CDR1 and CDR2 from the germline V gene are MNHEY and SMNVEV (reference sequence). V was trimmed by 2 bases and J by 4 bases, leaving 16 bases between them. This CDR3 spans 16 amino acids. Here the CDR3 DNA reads TGTGCCAGCAGTTTAATACCAGGGTTCTCGTCAGATACGCAGTATTTT. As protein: CASSLIPGFSSDTQYF.

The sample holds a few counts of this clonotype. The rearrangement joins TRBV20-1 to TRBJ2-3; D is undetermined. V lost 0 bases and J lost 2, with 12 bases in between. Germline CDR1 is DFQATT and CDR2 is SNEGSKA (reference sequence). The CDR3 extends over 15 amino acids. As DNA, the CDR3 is TGCAGTGCTAGAGACCGGGTGCCATCCACAGATACGCAGTATTTT. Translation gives CSARDRVPSTDTQYF.

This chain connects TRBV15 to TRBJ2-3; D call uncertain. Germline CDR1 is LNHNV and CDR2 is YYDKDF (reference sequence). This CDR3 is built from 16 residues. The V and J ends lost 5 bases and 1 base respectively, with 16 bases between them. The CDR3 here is CATSPLPAAGTDTQYF. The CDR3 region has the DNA TGTGCCACCAGCCCGCTCCCGGCAGCCGGCACAGATACGCAGTATTTT.

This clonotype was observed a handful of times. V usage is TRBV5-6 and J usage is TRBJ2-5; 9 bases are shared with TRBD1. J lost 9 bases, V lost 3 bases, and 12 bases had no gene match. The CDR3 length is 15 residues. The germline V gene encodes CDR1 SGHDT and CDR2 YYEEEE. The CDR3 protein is CASSSGGTGTWAQYF. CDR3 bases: TGTGCCAGCAGCTCAGGGGGGACAGGGACGTGGGCCCAGTACTTC. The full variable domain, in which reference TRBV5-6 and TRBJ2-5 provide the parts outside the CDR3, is DAGVTQSPTHLIKTRGQQVTLRCSPKSGHDTVSWYQQALGQGPQFIFQYYEEEERQRGNFPDRFSGHQFPNYSSELNVNALLLGDSALYLCASSSGGTGTWAQYFGPGTRLLVL.

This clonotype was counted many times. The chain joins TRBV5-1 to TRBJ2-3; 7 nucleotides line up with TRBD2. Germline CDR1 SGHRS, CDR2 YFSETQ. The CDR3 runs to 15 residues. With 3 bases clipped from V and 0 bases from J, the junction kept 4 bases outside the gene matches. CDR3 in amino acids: CASSSSGGSTDTQYF. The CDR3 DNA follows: TGCGCCAGCAGCTCTAGCGGAGGGAGCACAGATACGCAGTATTTT. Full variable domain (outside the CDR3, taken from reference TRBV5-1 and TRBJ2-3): KAGVTQTPRYLIKTRGQQVTLSCSPISGHRSVSWYQQTPGQGLQFLFEYFSETQRNKGNFPGRFSGRQFSNSRSEMNVSTLELGDSALYLCASSSSGGSTDTQYFGPGTRLTVL.

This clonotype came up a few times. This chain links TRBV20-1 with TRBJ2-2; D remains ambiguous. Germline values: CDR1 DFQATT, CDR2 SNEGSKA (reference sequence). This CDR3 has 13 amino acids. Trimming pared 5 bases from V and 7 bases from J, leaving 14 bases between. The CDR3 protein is CSAAYDAVGELFF. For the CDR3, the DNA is TGCAGTGCTGCGTATGACGCCGTCGGGGAGCTGTTTTTT.

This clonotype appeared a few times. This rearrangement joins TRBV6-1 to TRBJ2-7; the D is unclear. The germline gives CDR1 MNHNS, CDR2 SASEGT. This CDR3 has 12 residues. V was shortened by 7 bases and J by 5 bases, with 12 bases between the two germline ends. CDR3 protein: CASKYAGHEQYF. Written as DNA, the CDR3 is TGTGCCAGCAAATACGCCGGCCACGAGCAGTACTTC.

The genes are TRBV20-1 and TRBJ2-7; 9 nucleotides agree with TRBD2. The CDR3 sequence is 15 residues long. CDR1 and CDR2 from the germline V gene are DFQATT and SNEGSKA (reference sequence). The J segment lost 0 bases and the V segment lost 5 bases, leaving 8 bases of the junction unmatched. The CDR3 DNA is TGCAGTGCTCGATTAGCGGGAGTGGGCTCCTACGAGCAGTACTTC. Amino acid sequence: CSARLAGVGSYEQYF.

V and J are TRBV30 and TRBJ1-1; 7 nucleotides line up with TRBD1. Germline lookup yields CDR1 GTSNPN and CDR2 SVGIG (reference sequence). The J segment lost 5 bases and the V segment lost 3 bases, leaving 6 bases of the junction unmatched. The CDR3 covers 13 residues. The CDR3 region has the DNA TGTGCCTGGAGGGGACAGCCGGGGACTGAAGCTTTCTTT. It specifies CAWRGQPGTEAFF. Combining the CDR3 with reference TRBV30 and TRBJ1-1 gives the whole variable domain SQTIHQWPATLVQPVGSPLSLECTVEGTSNPNLYWYRQAAGRGLQLLFYSVGIGQISSEVPQNLSASRPQDRQFILSSKKLLLSDSGFYLCAWRGQPGTEAFFGQGTRLTVV.

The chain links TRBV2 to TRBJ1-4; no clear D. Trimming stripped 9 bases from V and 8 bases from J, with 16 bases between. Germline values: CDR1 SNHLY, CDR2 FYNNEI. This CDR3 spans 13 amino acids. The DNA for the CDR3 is TGTGCCAGAGGGAGGGCCGCTGGGGAAAAACTGTTTTTT. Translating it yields CARGRAAGEKLFF.